These 26 T cell receptor beta chains share one sample of origin, sequenced in a study of PD-1 blockade in classical Hodgkin lymphoma. Time point described: newly diagnosed, previously untreated cHL patient sample. It was by magnetic negative selection that CD4+ T cells were purified from thawed PBMCs. Some clones are missing from TCRdb's copy, which holds only in-frame ones; the method was immunoSEQ multiplex PCR. This sample has about 35,000 clones; about 89% occur once, and the top ten carry 0.22%. The sequencing sample was made of CD4+ T cells from blood. The receptor source for this set is a human donor with classical Hodgkin lymphoma.

The chain recombines TRBV5-5 with TRBJ1-2, with D possibly TRBD1 on 5 matching bases. V gave up 3 bases and J gave up 8 bases, with 17 bases separating them. In germline, CDR1 is SGHKS, CDR2 YYEKEE (reference sequence). The CDR3 is 14 residues long. The CDR3 DNA sequence: TGTGCCAGCAGCTCCCTCCCAACAGGCCTAGGCTACACCTTC. Translated, it gives CASSSLPTGLGYTF. Using reference TRBV5-5 and TRBJ1-2 for the parts outside the CDR3, the full variable domain is DAGVTQSPTHLIKTRGQQVTLRCSPISGHKSVSWYQQVLGQGPQFIFQYYEKEERGRGNFPDRFSARQFPNYSSELNVNALLLGDSALYLCASSSLPTGLGYTFGSGTRLTVV.

The J gene is TRBJ1-5, the V gene TRBV11-2; perhaps TRBD1 as D (5 bases). Germline V gene data show CDR1 as SGHAT and CDR2 as FQNNGV. This CDR3 spans 17 amino acids. Trimming stripped 0 bases from V and 7 bases from J, with 19 bases between. The CDR3 reads CASSLEVGTGSRQPQHF. For the CDR3, the DNA is TGTGCCAGCAGCTTAGAGGTTGGGACCGGGTCGAGGCAGCCCCAGCATTTT.

This clone was seen once. The chain employs TRBV5-4 and TRBJ2-5, with 8 bases aligning to TRBD2. Germline trimming cut 3 bases from V and 3 bases from J; bases unmatched to any gene: 13. The CDR3 loop spans 17 amino acids. Germline V gives CDR1 SGHNT, CDR2 YYREEE (reference sequence). The CDR3 sequence: CASSWGPGGPNEETQYF. The CDR3 bases are TGTGCCAGCAGCTGGGGGCCGGGGGGGCCTAATGAAGAGACCCAGTACTTC.

V gene TRBV10-2 combines with J gene TRBJ1-5, with D perhaps matching TRBD1 (5 bases). Between the trimmed V and J ends, which lost 2 bases and 1 base, there was a span of 6 bases. The CDR3 spans 14 residues. The germline gives CDR1 WSHSY, CDR2 SAAADI. The CDR3 DNA follows: TGCGCCAGCAGTGAGGGGGGGAGCAATCAGCCCCAGCATTTT. It codes for CASSEGGSNQPQHF.

The gene calls are TRBV9 and TRBJ2-1, with TRBD2 as a possible D gene (6 bases). Germline-derived CDR1 and CDR2 are SGDLS and YYNGEE. CDR3 length: 15 residues. With 3 bases removed from V and 2 bases from J, the gap between germline ends came to 12 bases. The DNA for the CDR3 is TGTGCCAGCAGCGCACGGGACTCCGCCTACAATGAGCAGTTCTTC. Protein product: CASSARDSAYNEQFF.

The chain recombines TRBV6-1 with TRBJ2-1, with 7 bases identical to TRBD2. V was pared by 4 bases and J by 4 bases, with 1 base of the junction left unmatched. CDR3 length: 13 residues. Germline assignment: CDR1 MNHNS and CDR2 SASEGT. The chain's CDR3 is CASSVGGYNEQFF. Written as DNA, the CDR3 is TGTGCCAGCAGTGTCGGGGGGTACAATGAGCAGTTCTTC.

The chain has TRBV11-2 and TRBJ1-2, with D possibly matching TRBD1 (5 bases). Deletions cut 1 base from V and 8 bases from J, with 14 bases between. There are 14 residues in the CDR3. Germline values: CDR1 SGHAT, CDR2 FQNNGV. The CDR3 coding sequence is TGTGCCAGCAGCTTAGGGACAAATAAGGGAGGCTACACCTTC. This translates into CASSLGTNKGGYTF. Using reference TRBV11-2 and TRBJ1-2 for the parts outside the CDR3, the full variable domain is EAGVAQSPRYKIIEKRQSVAFWCNPISGHATLYWYQQILGQGPKLLIQFQNNGVVDDSQLPKDRFSAERLKGVDSTLKIQPAKLEDSAVYLCASSLGTNKGGYTFGSGTRLTVV.

The chain couples TRBV9 to TRBJ2-2; the match to TRBD2 covers 8 bases. The length of the CDR3 is 15 residues. The J segment lost 5 bases and the V segment lost 2 bases, leaving 5 bases of the junction unmatched. Germline V gene sequence: CDR1 SGDLS, CDR2 YYNGEE. CDR3 amino acids: CASSVQAGVTGELFF. The CDR3 bases are TGTGCCAGCAGCGTTCAAGCGGGAGTTACCGGGGAGCTGTTTTTT.

The chain recombines TRBV2 with TRBJ2-1, with 7 positions matching TRBD2. Per germline, CDR1 SNHLY and CDR2 FYNNEI. This CDR3 comprises 15 residues. Trimming removed 4 bases from V and 1 base from J; junction bases left unmatched: 4. The CDR3 here is CASSAREGSYNEQFF. The CDR3 DNA follows: TGTGCCAGCAGTGCCAGGGAGGGGTCCTACAATGAGCAGTTCTTC.

V and J are TRBV11-2 and TRBJ1-3; no clear D gene. From germline, CDR1 is SGHAT and CDR2 FQNNGV. With 1 base removed from V and 0 bases from J, the gap between germline ends came to 7 bases. The length of the CDR3 is 15 residues. This CDR3 reads CASSLAQYSGNTIYF. In nucleotides, the CDR3 is TGTGCCAGCAGCTTAGCCCAGTACTCTGGAAACACCATATATTTT. Full variable domain (rest looked up from reference TRBV11-2 and TRBJ1-3): EAGVAQSPRYKIIEKRQSVAFWCNPISGHATLYWYQQILGQGPKLLIQFQNNGVVDDSQLPKDRFSAERLKGVDSTLKIQPAKLEDSAVYLCASSLAQYSGNTIYFGEGSWLTVV.

The rearrangement links TRBV12-5 to TRBJ2-7; D ambiguous. The length of the CDR3 is 12 residues. V lost 7 bases, J lost 0 bases, and 7 bases lay in between. Germline V gene data show CDR1 as LGHNT and CDR2 as FRNRAP. CDR3 bases: TGTGCTAGTGCAGGTGCCTCCTACGAGCAGTACTTC. Its protein is CASAGASYEQYF.

CDR3 sequence (DNA): TGTGCCAGCAGTTACTGGGGGACTCAGGGGACTGAAGCTTTCTTT. Its protein product is CASSYWGTQGTEAFF. This rearrangement joins TRBV6-5 to TRBJ1-1; maybe TRBD1 (6 bases). This CDR3 has 15 amino acids. Germline values: CDR1 MNHEY, CDR2 SVGAGI. The V and J ends lost 1 base and 5 bases respectively, with 14 bases between them.

V and J are TRBV6-1 and TRBJ1-4, with D tentatively TRBD1 (5 bases). This CDR3 is built from 18 residues. Trimming stripped 4 bases from V and 5 bases from J, with 23 bases between. Per germline, CDR1 MNHNS and CDR2 SASEGT. The CDR3 nucleotides read TGTGCCAGCAGTGTACGGGGCCTGTCGGGACTGGAAAATGAAAAACTGTTTTTT. This gives the protein CASSVRGLSGLENEKLFF.

The V gene is TRBV19, the J gene TRBJ1-1; D gene unclear. From germline, CDR1 is LNHDA and CDR2 SQIVND (reference sequence). The CDR3 runs to 14 residues. V was shortened by 5 bases and J by 5 bases, with 15 bases between the two germline ends. DNA of the CDR3: TGTGCCAGTAGTCTGTACACGAGCGGAACTGAAGCTTTCTTT. Its translation is CASSLYTSGTEAFF.

A single count supports this clone. The chain combines TRBV11-2 with TRBJ1-2, with TRBD1 as a possible D gene (5 bases). Trimming stripped 4 bases from V and 2 bases from J, with 11 bases between. Germline CDR1 is SGHAT and CDR2 is FQNNGV. This CDR3 is built from 14 residues. The CDR3 region is CASSWGNQNYGYTF. CDR3 nucleotides: TGTGCCAGCAGCTGGGGGAACCAAAACTATGGCTACACCTTC.

CDR3 in DNA: TGTGCCACCAGCAGAGGACGGTACAATCAGCCCCAGCATTTT. This translates into CATSRGRYNQPQHF. V gene TRBV15 combines with J gene TRBJ1-5; D uncertain. Germline CDR1 LNHNV, CDR2 YYDKDF (reference sequence). This CDR3 is 14 amino acids long. Deletions cut 1 base from V and 3 bases from J, with 7 bases between.

The V call is TRBV2, the J call TRBJ1-1; TRBD1 agrees at 8 bases. The CDR3 runs to 14 residues. V lost 11 bases, J lost 3 bases, and 11 bases stayed unmatched. Germline CDR1 and CDR2: SNHLY and FYNNEI. CDR3 bases: TGTGCCGGGTCCAGGGGGCGCTGGGACACTGAAGCTTTCTTT. Amino acid sequence: CAGSRGRWDTEAFF.

The V call is TRBV5-8, the J call TRBJ2-7; 9 nucleotides line up with TRBD1. The CDR3 consists of 15 residues. V was clipped by 3 bases and J by 4 bases; unmatched bases: 8. Germline CDR1 and CDR2: SGHTS and YDEGEE. CDR3 region: CASSSIQGAQYEQYF. CDR3 in DNA: TGTGCCAGCAGCTCCATACAGGGGGCGCAATACGAGCAGTACTTC.

This chain joins TRBV27 and TRBJ2-3, with 8 bases that match TRBD2. Germline CDR1 MNHEY, CDR2 SMNVEV (reference sequence). This CDR3 is built from 15 residues. Losses at the gene ends were 3 bases for V and 6 bases for J; bases not matched to a gene: 8. Here the CDR3 reads CASSFRAGVRDTQYF. The CDR3 coding sequence is TGTGCCAGCAGTTTTCGAGCGGGAGTCCGGGATACGCAGTATTTT.

The chain has TRBV28 and TRBJ2-7; TRBD2 matches 13 bases. CDR1 is MDHEN and CDR2 is SYDVKM in the germline V gene. This CDR3 is 16 amino acids long. V lost 3 bases to trimming and J lost 3 bases; unmatched junction nucleotides: 5. For the CDR3, the DNA is TGTGCCAGCAGTTTGTCCGGGACTAGCGGGAACTACGAGCAGTACTTC. It specifies CASSLSGTSGNYEQYF. The variable domain in full, completed from reference TRBV28 and TRBJ2-7, reads DVKVTQSSRYLVKRTGEKVFLECVQDMDHENMFWYRQDPGLGLRLIYFSYDVKMKEKGDIPEGYSVSREKKERFSLILESASTNQTSMYLCASSLSGTSGNYEQYFGPGTRLTVT.

The V and J genes are TRBV11-1 and TRBJ2-2; D may correspond to TRBD1 or TRBD2 (5 bases each). With 2 bases removed from V and 3 bases from J, the gap between germline ends came to 10 bases. From germline, CDR1 is SGHAT and CDR2 FQDESV (reference sequence). CDR3 length: 15 amino acids. CDR3 bases: TGTGCCAGCAGCTTATCACTAGGGGACACCGGGGAGCTGTTTTTT. Its translation: CASSLSLGDTGELFF.

The V call is TRBV5-1, the J call TRBJ2-7, with D possibly TRBD1 on 6 matching bases. The CDR3 contains 16 residues. Trimming removed 1 base from V and 2 bases from J, with 16 bases in between. CDR1 is SGHRS and CDR2 is YFSETQ in the germline V gene. The CDR3 DNA reads TGCGCCAGCAGCTTGTTCTTCGACAGGCCCCCCTACGAGCAGTACTTC. Translated: CASSLFFDRPPYEQYF.

The CDR3 region is CAISLLAGHNEQFF. The DNA of the CDR3 is TGTGCCATCAGCCTACTAGCGGGCCACAATGAGCAGTTCTTC. This sequence joins TRBV10-3 and TRBJ2-1; TRBD2 matches at 9 bases. Germline assignment: CDR1 ENHRY and CDR2 SYGVKD. The CDR3 contains 14 residues. V dropped 6 bases and J dropped 5; count of bases not matched to a gene: 5.

The chain is built from TRBV29-1 and TRBJ2-3, with 9 bases matching TRBD2. The CDR3 is made up of 18 amino acids. V gave up 4 bases and J gave up 1 base; unmatched junction bases: 15. From germline, CDR1 is SQVTM and CDR2 ANQGSEA. This CDR3 is CSVGASGAAGGRTDTQYF. The CDR3 coding sequence is TGCAGCGTTGGGGCTAGCGGGGCGGCCGGGGGGCGCACAGATACGCAGTATTTT.

The rearrangement uses TRBV28 and TRBJ1-5; TRBD1 matches 8 bases. Germline CDR1 reads MDHEN; CDR2 reads SYDVKM. CDR3 length: 16 amino acids. With V trimmed by 4 bases and J by 4 bases, 9 bases remained unmatched. For the CDR3, the DNA is TGTGCCAGCAGTTCATCCCCACAGGGGGGAAATCAGCCCCAGCATTTT. This translates into CASSSSPQGGNQPQHF.

This chain uses TRBV28 with TRBJ1-5; the match to TRBD1 covers 7 bases. Germline-derived CDR1 and CDR2 are MDHEN and SYDVKM. The CDR3 has 14 amino acids. The V and J ends lost 6 bases and 5 bases, in that order; junction bases with no gene match: 7. CDR3 residues: CASSPGGGYQPQHF. The CDR3 bases are TGTGCCAGCAGCCCAGGGGGAGGCTATCAGCCCCAGCATTTT. The variable domain in full, completed from reference TRBV28 and TRBJ1-5, reads DVKVTQSSRYLVKRTGEKVFLECVQDMDHENMFWYRQDPGLGLRLIYFSYDVKMKEKGDIPEGYSVSREKKERFSLILESASTNQTSMYLCASSPGGGYQPQHFGDGTRLSIL.